This TCR beta chain was documented in a study of T cell responses to AZD1222 COVID-19 vaccine. As concerns this clone: The antigen is undetermined.

V shed 5 bases, J shed 12 bases, and the junction held 17 bases outside the gene matches. CDR3 size: 15 residues. CDR1 and CDR2 (germline): SEHNR, FQNEAQ (reference sequence). Assay used: immunoSEQ multiplex PCR; TCRdb lists only in-frame clones, some missing. The repertoire holds tens of thousands of clones, with roughly 91% as singletons. General study results and limits: Of spike-specific TCRs, nearly half reportedly target regions left unmutated in variants. Repertoire sampling happened only post peak T cell response. Spike-wide coverage was observed for vaccine-associated CD4 TCRs, with dominant responses at 160-218 and 743-854.

The chain carries TRBV7-9 and TRBJ1-1; 8 bases are shared with TRBD1. This clonotype was sampled from an adult in good health. This specimen consisted of peripheral blood, obtained on day 0 of MenACWY control vaccination. The CDR3 loop reads CASSPDGETGGETFF. In DNA, the CDR3 is TGTGCCAGCAGCCCCGACGGGGAAACAGGGGGGGAGACTTTCTTT. The entire variable domain, with the rest obtained from reference TRBV7-9 and TRBJ1-1, is as follows: DTGVSQNPRHKITKRGQNVTFRCDPISEHNRLYWYRQTLGQGPEFLTYFQNEAQLEKSRLLSDRFSAERPKGSFSTLEIQRTEQGDSAMYLCASSPDGETGGETFFGQGTRLTVV.